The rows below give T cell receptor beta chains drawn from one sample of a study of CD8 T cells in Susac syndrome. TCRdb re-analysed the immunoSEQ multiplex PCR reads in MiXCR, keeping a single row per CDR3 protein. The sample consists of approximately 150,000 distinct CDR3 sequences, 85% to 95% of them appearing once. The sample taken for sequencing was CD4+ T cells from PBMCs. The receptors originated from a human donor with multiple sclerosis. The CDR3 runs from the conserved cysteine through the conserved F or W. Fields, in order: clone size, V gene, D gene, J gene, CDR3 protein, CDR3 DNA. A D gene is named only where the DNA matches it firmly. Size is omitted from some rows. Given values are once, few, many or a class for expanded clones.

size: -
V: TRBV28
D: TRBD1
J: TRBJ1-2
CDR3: CASSFTGGVYTF
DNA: TGTGCCAGCAGTTTTACAGGGGGCGTCTACACCTTC

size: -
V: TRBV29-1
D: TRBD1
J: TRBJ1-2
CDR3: CSDRQGTGGYTF
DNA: TGCAGCGACCGACAGGGGACAGGTGGCTACACCTTC

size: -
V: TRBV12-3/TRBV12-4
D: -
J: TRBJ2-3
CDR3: CASRSRAFLDTQYF
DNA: TGTGCCAGCCGTTCCAGGGCATTCTTAGATACGCAGTATTTT

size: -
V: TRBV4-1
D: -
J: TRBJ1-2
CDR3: CASSQGFISGAGGGYTF
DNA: TGCGCCAGCAGCCAAGGGTTTATATCTGGGGCTGGGGGAGGCTACACCTTC

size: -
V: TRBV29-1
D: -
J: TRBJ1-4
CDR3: CSVAVDTTTNEKLFF
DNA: TGCAGCGTTGCGGTGGACACCACAACTAATGAAAAACTGTTTTTT

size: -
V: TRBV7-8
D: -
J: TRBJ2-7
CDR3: CASSLVVYYEQYF
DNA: TGTGCCAGCAGCTTAGTGGTGTACTACGAGCAGTACTTC

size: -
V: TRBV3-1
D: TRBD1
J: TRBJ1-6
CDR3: CASSQGTGVNSPLHF
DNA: TGTGCCAGCAGCCAAGGGACAGGGGTTAATTCACCCCTCCACTTT

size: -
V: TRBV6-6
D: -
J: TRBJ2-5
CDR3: CASNQGGRGETQYF
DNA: TGTGCCAGCAACCAGGGGGGCAGGGGAGAGACCCAGTACTTC

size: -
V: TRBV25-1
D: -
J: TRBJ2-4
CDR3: CASSDPGEAKNIQYF
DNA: TGTGCCAGCAGTGACCCGGGGGAGGCCAAAAACATTCAGTACTTC

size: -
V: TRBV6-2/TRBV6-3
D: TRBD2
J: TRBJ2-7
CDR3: CASSTSGSSYEQYF
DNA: TGTGCCAGCTCTACTAGCGGAAGCTCCTACGAGCAGTACTTC

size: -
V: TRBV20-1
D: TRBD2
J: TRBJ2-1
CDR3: CSAASGVYNEQFF
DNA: TGCAGTGCCGCTAGCGGAGTCTACAATGAGCAGTTCTTC

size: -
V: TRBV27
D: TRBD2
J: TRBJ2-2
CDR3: CATRRAGYAGELFF
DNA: TGTGCCACCAGAAGAGCGGGATACGCCGGGGAGCTGTTTTTT

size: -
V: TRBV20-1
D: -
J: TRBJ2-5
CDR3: CSARQAGETQYF
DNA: TGCAGTGCTAGACAAGCGGGAGAGACCCAGTACTTC

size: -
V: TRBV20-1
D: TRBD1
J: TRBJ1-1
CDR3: CSAGTGDLLNTEAFF
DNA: TGCAGTGCAGGGACAGGGGACCTCCTGAACACTGAAGCTTTCTTT

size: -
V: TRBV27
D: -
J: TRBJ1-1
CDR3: CASRSRVANTEAFF
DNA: TGTGCCAGCAGGTCCAGGGTCGCCAACACTGAAGCTTTCTTT

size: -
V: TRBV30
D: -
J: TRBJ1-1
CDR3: CAWSGHGVDEAFF
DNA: TGTGCCTGGAGTGGACACGGGGTCGATGAAGCTTTCTTT

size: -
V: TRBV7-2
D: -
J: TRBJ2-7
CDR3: CASSLIFWGSSYEQYF
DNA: TGTGCCAGCAGCTTAATCTTTTGGGGGAGCTCCTACGAGCAGTACTTC

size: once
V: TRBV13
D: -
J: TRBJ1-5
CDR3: CASSLQRGRVGSNQPQHF
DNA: TGTGCCAGCAGCCTCCAAAGGGGCAGGGTAGGAAGCAATCAGCCCCAGCATTTT

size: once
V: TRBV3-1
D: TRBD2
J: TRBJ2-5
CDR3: CASSLSGRAQETQYF
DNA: TGTGCCAGCAGCCTTAGCGGGAGGGCCCAAGAGACCCAGTACTTC

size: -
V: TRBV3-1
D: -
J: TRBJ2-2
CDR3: CASSQDRVPGELFF
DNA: TGTGCCAGCAGCCAAGACAGGGTCCCCGGGGAGCTGTTTTTT

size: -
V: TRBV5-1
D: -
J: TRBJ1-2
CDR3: CASSSPHRDGYTF
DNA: TGCGCCAGCAGTTCCCCTCACCGCGATGGCTACACCTTC

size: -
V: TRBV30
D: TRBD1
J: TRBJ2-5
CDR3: CAWSLSGGTGQETQYF
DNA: TGTGCCTGGAGTCTATCAGGTGGGACAGGCCAAGAGACCCAGTACTTC

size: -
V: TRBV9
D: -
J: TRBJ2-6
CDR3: CASSGVAGGANVLTF
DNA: TGTGCCAGCAGCGGGGTGGCGGGAGGGGCCAACGTCCTGACTTTC

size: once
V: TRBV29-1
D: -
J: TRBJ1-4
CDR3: CSVEGGTHGEKLFF
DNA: TGCAGCGTCGAGGGGGGCACCCACGGAGAAAAACTGTTTTTT

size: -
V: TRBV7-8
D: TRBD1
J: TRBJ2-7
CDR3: CASSLARDRAAEQYF
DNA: TGTGCCAGCAGCTTAGCGCGGGACAGGGCGGCGGAGCAGTACTTC

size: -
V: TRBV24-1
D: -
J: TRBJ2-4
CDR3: CATSDPRSISNIQYF
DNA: TGTGCCACCAGTGATCCGAGGTCAATTTCAAACATTCAGTACTTC

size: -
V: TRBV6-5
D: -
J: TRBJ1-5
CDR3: CASSYAANQPQHF
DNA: TGTGCCAGCAGTTACGCCGCCAATCAGCCCCAGCATTTT

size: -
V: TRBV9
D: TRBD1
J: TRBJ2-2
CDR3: CASAGGKWDGELFF
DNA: TGTGCCAGCGCAGGGGGCAAGTGGGACGGGGAGCTGTTTTTT